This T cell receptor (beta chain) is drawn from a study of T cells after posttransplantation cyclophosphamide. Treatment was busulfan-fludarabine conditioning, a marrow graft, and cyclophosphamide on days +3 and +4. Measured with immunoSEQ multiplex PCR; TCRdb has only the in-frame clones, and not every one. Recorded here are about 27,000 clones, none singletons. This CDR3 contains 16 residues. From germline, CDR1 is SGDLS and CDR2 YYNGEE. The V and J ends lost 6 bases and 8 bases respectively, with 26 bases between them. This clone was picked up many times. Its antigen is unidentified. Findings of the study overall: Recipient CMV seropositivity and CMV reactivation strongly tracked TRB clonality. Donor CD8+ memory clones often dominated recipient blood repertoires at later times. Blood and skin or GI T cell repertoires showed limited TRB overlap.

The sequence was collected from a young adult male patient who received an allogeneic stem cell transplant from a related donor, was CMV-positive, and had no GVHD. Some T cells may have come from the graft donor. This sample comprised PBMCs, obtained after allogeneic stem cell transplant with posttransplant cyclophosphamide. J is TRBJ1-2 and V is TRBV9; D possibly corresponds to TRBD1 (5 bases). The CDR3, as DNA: TGTGCCAGCACCCGGGGGACGGGGACCTTCTCAGGGGGCTACACCTTC. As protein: CASTRGTGTFSGGYTF.